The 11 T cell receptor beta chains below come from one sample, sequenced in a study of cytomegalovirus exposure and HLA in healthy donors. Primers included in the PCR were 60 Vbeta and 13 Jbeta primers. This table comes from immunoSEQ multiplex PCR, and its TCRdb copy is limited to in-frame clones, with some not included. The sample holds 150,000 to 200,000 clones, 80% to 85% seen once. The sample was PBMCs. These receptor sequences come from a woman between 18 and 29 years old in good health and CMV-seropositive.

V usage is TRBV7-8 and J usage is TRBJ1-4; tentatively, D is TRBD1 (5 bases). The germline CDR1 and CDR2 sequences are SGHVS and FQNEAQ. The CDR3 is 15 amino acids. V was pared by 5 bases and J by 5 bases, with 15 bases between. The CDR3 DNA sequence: TGTGCCAGCAGCGAAGACAGAGCTGTCAATGAAAAACTGTTTTTT. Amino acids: CASSEDRAVNEKLFF.

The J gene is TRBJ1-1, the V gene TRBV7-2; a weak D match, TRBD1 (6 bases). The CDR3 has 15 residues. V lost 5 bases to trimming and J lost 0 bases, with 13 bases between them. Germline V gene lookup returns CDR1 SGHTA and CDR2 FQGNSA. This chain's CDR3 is CASSHRGGMNTEAFF. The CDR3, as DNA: TGTGCCAGCAGCCATAGGGGGGGCATGAACACTGAAGCTTTCTTT.

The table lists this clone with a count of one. Written as DNA, the CDR3 is TGTGCCAGTGACCGAGGGGATACGCAGTATTTT. Translating gives CASDRGDTQYF. V is TRBV27 and J is TRBJ2-3, with D tentatively TRBD2 (5 bases). Germline CDR1 is MNHEY and CDR2 is SMNVEV (reference sequence). The CDR3 runs to 11 residues. Between the trimmed V and J ends, which lost 9 bases and 6 bases, there was a span of 10 bases.

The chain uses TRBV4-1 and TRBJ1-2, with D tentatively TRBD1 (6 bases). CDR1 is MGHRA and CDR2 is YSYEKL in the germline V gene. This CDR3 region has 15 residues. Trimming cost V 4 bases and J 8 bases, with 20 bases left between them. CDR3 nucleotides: TGCGCCAGCAGCCCACGGACAGTAATCCTCTTGGGCTACACCTTC. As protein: CASSPRTVILLGYTF.

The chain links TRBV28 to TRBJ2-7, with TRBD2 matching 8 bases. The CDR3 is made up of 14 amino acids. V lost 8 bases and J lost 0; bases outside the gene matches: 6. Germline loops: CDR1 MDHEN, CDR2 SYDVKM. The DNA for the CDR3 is TGTGCCAGCTCGGGGGGGGATGCCTCCTACGAGCAGTACTTC. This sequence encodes CASSGGDASYEQYF.

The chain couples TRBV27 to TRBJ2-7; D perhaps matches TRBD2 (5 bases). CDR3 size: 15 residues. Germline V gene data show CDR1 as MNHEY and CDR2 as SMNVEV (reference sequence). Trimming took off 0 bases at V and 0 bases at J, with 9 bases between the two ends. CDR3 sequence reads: CASSLSPGSSYEQYF. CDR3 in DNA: TGTGCCAGCAGTTTATCCCCGGGGAGCTCCTACGAGCAGTACTTC.

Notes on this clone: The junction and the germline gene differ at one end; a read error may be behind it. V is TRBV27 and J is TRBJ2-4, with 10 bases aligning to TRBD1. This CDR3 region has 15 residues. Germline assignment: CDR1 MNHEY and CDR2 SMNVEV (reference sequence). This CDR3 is CASSTGTGAINIQYF. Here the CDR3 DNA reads TGTGCCAGCAGCACCGGGACAGGGGCCATAAACATTCAGTACTTC.

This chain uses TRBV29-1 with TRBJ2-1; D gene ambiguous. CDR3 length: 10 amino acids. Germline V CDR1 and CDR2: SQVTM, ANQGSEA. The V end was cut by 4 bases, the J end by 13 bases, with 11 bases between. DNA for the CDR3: TGCAGCGTTGGAGGTCTAACCCAGTTCTTC. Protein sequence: CSVGGLTQFF.

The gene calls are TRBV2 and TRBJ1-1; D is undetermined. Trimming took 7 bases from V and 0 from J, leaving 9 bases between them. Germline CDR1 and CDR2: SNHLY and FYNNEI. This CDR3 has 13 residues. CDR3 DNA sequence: TGTGCCAGCACCCTGAACATGAACACTGAAGCTTTCTTT. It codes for CASTLNMNTEAFF.

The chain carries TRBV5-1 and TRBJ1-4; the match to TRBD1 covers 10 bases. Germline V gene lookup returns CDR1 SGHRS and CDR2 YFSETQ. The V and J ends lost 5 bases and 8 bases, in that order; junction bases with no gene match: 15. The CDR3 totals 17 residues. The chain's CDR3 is CASSWGPTGQGGEKLFF. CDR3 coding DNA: TGCGCCAGCAGTTGGGGGCCCACCGGACAGGGGGGGGAAAAACTGTTTTTT.

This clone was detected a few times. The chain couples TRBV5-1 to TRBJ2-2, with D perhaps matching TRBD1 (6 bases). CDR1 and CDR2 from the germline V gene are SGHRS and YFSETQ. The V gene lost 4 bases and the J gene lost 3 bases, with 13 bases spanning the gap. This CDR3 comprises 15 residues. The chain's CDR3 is CASSVGARDTGELFF. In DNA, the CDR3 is TGCGCCAGCAGCGTGGGGGCGAGGGACACCGGGGAGCTGTTTTTT.